A selection of T cell receptor beta chains follows, all from one sample in a study of blood T cells in healthy people across ages. TCRdb independently ran MiXCR on the 5' RACE reads; one entry per CDR3 protein. The sample has about 1 million distinct CDR3 sequences, 20% to 25% seen once. This same sample was also taken into another study, of T cells of mothers and their children.

Input material: blood. All receptors come from a girl aged 2 to 9 in good health. Each CDR3 is given without its conserved first and last residue.

V: TRBV11-2
J: TRBJ2-5
CDR3: ASSLRQREGETQY

V: TRBV14
J: TRBJ2-3
CDR3: ASSQRPIAGGLTDTQY

V: TRBV4-2
J: TRBJ2-1
CDR3: ASSQDPQVQVTF

V: TRBV6-6
J: TRBJ1-5
CDR3: ASSYWGQGSNQPQH

V: TRBV3-1
J: TRBJ2-1
CDR3: ASSQGSAGAI

V: TRBV6-2/TRBV6-3
J: TRBJ1-2
CDR3: ANGQNVHGYT

V: TRBV7-9
J: TRBJ1-3
CDR3: ASSALEGSGNTIY

V: TRBV4-1
J: TRBJ2-5
CDR3: ASSQGVQETQY

V: TRBV9
J: TRBJ2-5
CDR3: ASSGTKGHEETQY

V: TRBV7-6
J: TRBJ1-5
CDR3: ASSQEAGQPQH

V: TRBV29-1
J: TRBJ2-5
CDR3: SVVSQQETQY

V: TRBV7-7
J: TRBJ2-5
CDR3: ASSPIQILQETQY

V: TRBV3-1
J: TRBJ1-4
CDR3: ASSQGQGIGDEKLF

V: TRBV9
J: TRBJ2-7
CDR3: ASSVAPIAGTYEQY

V: TRBV15
J: TRBJ2-1
CDR3: ATRITSGRAGYNEQF

V: TRBV9
J: TRBJ2-4
CDR3: ASSGELAGGANHIQY

V: TRBV20-1
J: TRBJ1-2
CDR3: SALRTTTNGYGYT

V: TRBV12-3/TRBV12-4
J: TRBJ1-4
CDR3: ASSELVSNGKLF

V: TRBV12-3/TRBV12-4
J: TRBJ2-5
CDR3: ASSLKGARETQY

V: TRBV7-7
J: TRBJ2-5
CDR3: ASSPMGDRGEQF